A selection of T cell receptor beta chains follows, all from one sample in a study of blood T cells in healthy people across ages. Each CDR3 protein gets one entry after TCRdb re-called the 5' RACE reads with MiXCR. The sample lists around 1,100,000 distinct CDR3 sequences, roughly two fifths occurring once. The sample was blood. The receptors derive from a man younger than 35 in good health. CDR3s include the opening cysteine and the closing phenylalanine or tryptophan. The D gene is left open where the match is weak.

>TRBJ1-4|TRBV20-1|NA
CSARAYSTQSNEKLFF
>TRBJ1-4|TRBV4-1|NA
CASSQVYEKLFF
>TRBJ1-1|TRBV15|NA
CATSRDLGRNTEAFF
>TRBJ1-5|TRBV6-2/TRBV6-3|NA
CASSYGRRGGYSNQPQHF
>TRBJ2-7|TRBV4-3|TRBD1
CASSQDGTGHEQYF
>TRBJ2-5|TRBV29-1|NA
CNVSQWGEQYF
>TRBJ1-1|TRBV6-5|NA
CASRWGSQNTEAFF
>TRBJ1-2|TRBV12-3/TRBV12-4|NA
CASSRDVYYGYTF
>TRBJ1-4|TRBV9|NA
CASSPSGVREKLFF
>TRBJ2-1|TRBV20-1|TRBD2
CSGTPGTSAFNEQFF
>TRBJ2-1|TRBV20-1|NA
CSAQGGRGGYNEQFF
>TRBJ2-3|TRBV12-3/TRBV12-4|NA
CASSSLAVTADTQYF
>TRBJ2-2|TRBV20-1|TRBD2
CSAREAGEGELFF
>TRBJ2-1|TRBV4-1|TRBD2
CASSQVAGGLNSYNEQFF
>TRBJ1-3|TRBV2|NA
CASQGAPRNTIYF
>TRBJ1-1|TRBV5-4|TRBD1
CASSPTKPGQGYIGGAFF
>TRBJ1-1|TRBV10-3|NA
CAITKGPNTEAFF
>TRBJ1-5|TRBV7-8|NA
CASSLAGDGQPQHF
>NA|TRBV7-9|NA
CASSSGMRSETQYF
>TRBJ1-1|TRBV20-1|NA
CSARDEGGRGAFF
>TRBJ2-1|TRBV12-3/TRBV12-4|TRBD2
CASSFSGGIPYNEQFF
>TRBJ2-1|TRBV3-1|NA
CASSQRDGFYEQFF
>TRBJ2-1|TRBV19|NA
CASSTALSSYNEQFF
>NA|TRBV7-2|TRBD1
CASSLAGQTYNEQYF